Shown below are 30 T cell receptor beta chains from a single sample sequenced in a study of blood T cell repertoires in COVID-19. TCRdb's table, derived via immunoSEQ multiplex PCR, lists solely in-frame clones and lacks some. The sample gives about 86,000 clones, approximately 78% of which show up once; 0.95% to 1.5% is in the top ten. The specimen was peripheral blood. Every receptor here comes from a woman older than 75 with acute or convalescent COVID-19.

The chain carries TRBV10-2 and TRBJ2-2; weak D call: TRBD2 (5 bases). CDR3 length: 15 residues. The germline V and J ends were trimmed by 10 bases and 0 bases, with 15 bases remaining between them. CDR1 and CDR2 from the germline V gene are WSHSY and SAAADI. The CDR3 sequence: CATRPPGTNTGELFF. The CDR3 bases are TGCGCCACCCGCCCCCCGGGGACGAACACCGGGGAGCTGTTTTTT.

CDR3 region: CASSSAGTQYF. The CDR3 DNA reads as TGTGCCAGCAGTTCCGCAGGTACGCAGTATTTT. This rearrangement joins TRBV12-3 or TRBV12-4 to TRBJ2-3; D unclear. The germline V and J ends were trimmed by 4 bases and 8 bases, with 7 bases remaining between them. The CDR3 has 11 amino acids.

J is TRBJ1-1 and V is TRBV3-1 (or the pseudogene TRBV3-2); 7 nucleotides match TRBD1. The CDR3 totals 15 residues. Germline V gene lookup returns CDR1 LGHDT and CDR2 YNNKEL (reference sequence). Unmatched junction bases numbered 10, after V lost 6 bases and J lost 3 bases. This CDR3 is CASRPRAQGDTEAFF. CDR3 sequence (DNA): TGTGCCAGCAGGCCCCGGGCTCAGGGGGACACTGAAGCTTTCTTT.

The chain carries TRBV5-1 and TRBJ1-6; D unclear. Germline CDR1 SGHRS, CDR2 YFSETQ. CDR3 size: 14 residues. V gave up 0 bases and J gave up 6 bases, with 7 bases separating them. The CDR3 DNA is TGCGCCAGCAGCTTGGGACGGAGTAATTCACCCCTCCACTTT. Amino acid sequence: CASSLGRSNSPLHF.

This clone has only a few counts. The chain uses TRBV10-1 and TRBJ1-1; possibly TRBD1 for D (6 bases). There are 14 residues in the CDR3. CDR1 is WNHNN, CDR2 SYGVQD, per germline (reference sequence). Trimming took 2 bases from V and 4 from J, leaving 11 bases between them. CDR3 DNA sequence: TGCGCCAGCAGTGAGGGCGCAGGGGTCACTGAAGCTTTCTTT. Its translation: CASSEGAGVTEAFF.

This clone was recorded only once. The CDR3 region is CASSARQDPEQYF. The CDR3 DNA sequence: TGCGCCAGCAGCGCGAGACAGGACCCCGAGCAGTACTTC. The genes are TRBV5-1 and TRBJ2-7, with D possibly TRBD1 on 6 matching bases. Trimming cost V 4 bases and J 6 bases, with 14 bases left between them. From germline, CDR1 is SGHRS and CDR2 YFSETQ. The CDR3 sequence is 13 residues long.

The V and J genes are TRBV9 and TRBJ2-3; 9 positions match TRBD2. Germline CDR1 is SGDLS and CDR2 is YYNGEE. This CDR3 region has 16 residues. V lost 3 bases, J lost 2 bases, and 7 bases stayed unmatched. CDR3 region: CASSGTSGGLTDTQYF. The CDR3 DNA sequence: TGTGCCAGCAGCGGAACGAGCGGGGGGCTCACAGATACGCAGTATTTT.

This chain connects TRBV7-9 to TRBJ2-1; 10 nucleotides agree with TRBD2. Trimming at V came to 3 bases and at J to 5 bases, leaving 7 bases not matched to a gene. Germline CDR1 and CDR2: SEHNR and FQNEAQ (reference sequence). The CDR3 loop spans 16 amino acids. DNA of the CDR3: TGTGCCAGCAGCTTCCCCACTAGCGGGGTCAACAATGAGCAGTTCTTC. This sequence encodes CASSFPTSGVNNEQFF.

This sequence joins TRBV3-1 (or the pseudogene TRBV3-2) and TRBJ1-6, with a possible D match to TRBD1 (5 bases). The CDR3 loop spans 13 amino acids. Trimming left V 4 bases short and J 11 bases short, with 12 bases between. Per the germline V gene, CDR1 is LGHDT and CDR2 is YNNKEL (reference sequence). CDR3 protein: CASSPGTGAPLHF. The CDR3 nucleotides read TGTGCCAGCAGCCCGGGGACGGGGGCACCCCTCCACTTT.

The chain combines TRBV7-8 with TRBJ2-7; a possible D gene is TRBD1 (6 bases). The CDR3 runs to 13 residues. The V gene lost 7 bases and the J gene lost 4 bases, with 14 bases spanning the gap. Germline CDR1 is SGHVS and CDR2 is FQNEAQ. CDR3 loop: CASTPGTPYEQYF. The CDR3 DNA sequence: TGTGCCAGCACTCCCGGGACACCATACGAGCAGTACTTC.

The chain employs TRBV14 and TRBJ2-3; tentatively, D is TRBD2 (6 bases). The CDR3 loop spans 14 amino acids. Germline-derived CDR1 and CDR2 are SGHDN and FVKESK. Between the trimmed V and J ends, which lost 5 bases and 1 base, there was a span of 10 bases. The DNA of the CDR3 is TGTGCCAGCAGCAGGGGAGGAGGCACAGATACGCAGTATTTT. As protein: CASSRGGGTDTQYF.

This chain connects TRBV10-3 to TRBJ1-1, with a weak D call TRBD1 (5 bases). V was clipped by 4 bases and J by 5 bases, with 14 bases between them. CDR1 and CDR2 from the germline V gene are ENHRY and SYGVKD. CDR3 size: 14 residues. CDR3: CAISGLGGETEAFF. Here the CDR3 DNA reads TGTGCCATCAGTGGGCTTGGGGGGGAGACTGAAGCTTTCTTT.

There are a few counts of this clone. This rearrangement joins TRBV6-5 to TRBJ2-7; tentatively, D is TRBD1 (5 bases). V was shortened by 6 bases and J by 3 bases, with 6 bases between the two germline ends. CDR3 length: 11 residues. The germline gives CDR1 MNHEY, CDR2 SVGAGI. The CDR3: CASSDSYEQYF. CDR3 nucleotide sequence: TGTGCCAGCAGCGACAGCTACGAGCAGTACTTC.

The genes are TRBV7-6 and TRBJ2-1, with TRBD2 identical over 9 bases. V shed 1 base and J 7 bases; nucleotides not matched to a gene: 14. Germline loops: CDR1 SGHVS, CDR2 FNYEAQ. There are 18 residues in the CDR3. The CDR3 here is CASSLEGGALAGYNEQFF. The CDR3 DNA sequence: TGTGCCAGCAGCTTAGAAGGAGGGGCCCTAGCGGGATATAATGAGCAGTTCTTC. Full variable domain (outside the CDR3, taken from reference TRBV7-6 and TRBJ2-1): GAGVSQSPRYKVTKRGQDVALRCDPISGHVSLYWYRQALGQGPEFLTYFNYEAQQDKSGLPNDRFSAERPEGSISTLTIQRTEQRDSAMYRCASSLEGGALAGYNEQFFGPGTRLTVL.

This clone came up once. The CDR3 region has the DNA TGTGCCAGCAGCCAAGCGGGTGTCTACAATGAGCAGTTCTTC. Protein sequence: CASSQAGVYNEQFF. J is TRBJ2-1 and V is TRBV14, with no clear D. Germline lookup yields CDR1 SGHDN and CDR2 FVKESK. The CDR3 loop spans 14 amino acids. V gave up 1 base and J gave up 3 bases, with 7 bases separating them.

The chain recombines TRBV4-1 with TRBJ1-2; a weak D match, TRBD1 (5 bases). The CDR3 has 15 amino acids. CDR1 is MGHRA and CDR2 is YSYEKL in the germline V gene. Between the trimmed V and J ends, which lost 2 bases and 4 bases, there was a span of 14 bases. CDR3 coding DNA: TGCGCCAGCAGCCAATTAGTGGGACTCCCCTATGGCTACACCTTC. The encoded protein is CASSQLVGLPYGYTF.

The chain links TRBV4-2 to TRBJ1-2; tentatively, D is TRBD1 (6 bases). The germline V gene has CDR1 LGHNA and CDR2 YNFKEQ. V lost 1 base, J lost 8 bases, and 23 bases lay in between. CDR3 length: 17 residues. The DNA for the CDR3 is TGTGCCAGCAGCCAAGTCACCGGGACATCCGGTATAGTAGGCTACACCTTC. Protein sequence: CASSQVTGTSGIVGYTF.

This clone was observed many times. CDR3 nucleotides: TGTGCCAGCAGTTTACAGTCCAATTATGAAAAACTGTTTTTT. The encoded protein is CASSLQSNYEKLFF. V is TRBV27 and J is TRBJ1-4; D not certain. V dropped 2 bases and J dropped 6 bases, with 10 bases sitting between them. Germline loops: CDR1 MNHEY, CDR2 SMNVEV (reference sequence). The CDR3 spans 14 residues.

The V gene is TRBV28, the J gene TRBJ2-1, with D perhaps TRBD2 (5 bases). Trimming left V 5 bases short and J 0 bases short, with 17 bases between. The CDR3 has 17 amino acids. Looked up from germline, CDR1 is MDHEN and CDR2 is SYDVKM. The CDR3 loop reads CASSGPGVGSSYNEQFF. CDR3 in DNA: TGTGCCAGCAGTGGACCCGGGGTGGGGAGCTCCTACAATGAGCAGTTCTTC.

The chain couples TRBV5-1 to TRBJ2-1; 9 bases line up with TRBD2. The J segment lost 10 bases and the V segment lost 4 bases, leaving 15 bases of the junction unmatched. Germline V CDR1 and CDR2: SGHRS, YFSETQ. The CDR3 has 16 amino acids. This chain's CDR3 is CASSQLGLALAEEQFF. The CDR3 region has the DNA TGCGCCAGCAGCCAACTTGGACTAGCGCTGGCTGAGGAGCAGTTCTTC.

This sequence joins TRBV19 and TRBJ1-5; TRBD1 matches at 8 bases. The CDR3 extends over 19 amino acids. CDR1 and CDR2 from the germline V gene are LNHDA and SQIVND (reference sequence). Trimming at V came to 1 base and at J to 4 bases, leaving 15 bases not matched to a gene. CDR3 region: CASSIVGTGVSPLNQPQHF. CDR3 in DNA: TGTGCCAGTAGTATAGTTGGGACAGGCGTTAGCCCGCTTAATCAGCCCCAGCATTTT.

The CDR3 DNA reads as TGTGCCAGCAGTCTCCGTTTGCGGCAGGGTCGGTTCAGCAATCAGCCCCAGCATTTT. Translated: CASSLRLRQGRFSNQPQHF. The chain carries TRBV6-6 and TRBJ1-5; the D gene is possibly TRBD1 (5 bases). The CDR3 extends over 19 amino acids. V lost 5 bases, J lost 1 base, and 24 bases lay in between. The germline CDR1 and CDR2 sequences are MNHNY and SVGAGI (reference sequence).

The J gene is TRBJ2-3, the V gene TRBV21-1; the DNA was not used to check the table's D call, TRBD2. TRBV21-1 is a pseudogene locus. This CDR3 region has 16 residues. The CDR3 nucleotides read TGTGCCAGCAGCAACGGGGGTCCCTATAGCACAGATACGCAGTATTTT. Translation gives CASSNGGPYSTDTQYF.

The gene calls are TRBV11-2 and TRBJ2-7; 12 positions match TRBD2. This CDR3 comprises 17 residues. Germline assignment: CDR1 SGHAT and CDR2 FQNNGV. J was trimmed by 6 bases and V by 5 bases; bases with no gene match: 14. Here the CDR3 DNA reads TGTGCCAGCAGCAGGACTAGCGGGACTTACTCCTTTTCCGAGCAGTACTTC. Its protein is CASSRTSGTYSFSEQYF.

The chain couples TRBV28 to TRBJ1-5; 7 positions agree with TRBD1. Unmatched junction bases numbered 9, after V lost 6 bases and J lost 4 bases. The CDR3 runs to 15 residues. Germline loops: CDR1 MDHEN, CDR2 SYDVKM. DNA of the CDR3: TGTGCCAGCAGCCTCGGGACAGTGGGAAATCAGCCCCAGCATTTT. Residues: CASSLGTVGNQPQHF.

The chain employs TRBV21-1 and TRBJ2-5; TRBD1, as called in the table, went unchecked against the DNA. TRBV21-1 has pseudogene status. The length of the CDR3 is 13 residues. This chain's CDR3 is CASLRAGKETQYF. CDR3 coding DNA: TGTGCCAGCCTGAGAGCAGGTAAGGAGACCCAGTACTTC.

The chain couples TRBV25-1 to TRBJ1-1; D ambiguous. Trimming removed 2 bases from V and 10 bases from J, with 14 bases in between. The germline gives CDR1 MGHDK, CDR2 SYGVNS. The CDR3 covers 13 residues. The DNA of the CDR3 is TGTGCCAGCAGTGAAGGGAGGCTAGAGGTAGCTTTCTTT. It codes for CASSEGRLEVAFF.

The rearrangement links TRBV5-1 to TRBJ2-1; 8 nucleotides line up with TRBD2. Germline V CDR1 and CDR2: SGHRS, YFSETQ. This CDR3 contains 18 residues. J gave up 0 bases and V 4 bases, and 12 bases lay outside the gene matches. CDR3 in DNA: TGCGCCAGCAGCACGACACCGCGGGGGGCGGGCTCCTACAATGAGCAGTTCTTC. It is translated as CASSTTPRGAGSYNEQFF.

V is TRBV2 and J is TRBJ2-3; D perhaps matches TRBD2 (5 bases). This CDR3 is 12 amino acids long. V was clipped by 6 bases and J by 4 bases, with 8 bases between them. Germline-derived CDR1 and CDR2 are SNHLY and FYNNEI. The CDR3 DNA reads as TGTGCCAGCAGAGCACTAGCAGATACGCAGTATTTT. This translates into CASRALADTQYF. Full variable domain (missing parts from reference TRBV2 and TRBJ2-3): EPEVTQTPSHQVTQMGQEVILRCVPISNHLYFYWYRQILGQKVEFLVSFYNNEISEKSEIFDDQFSVERPDGSNFTLKIRSTKLEDSAMYFCASRALADTQYFGPGTRLTVL.

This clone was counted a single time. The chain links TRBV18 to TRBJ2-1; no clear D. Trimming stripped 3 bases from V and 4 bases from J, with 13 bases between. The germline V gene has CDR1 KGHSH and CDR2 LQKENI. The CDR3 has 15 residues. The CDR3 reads CASSPYGSRYNEQFF. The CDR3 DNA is TGTGCCAGCTCACCCTACGGTAGCCGGTACAATGAGCAGTTCTTC.